This T cell receptor (beta chain) emerged from a study of T cell changes during pregnancy in multiple sclerosis (dated by TCRdb to about 2019). Broadly, across the study: The study examined how the T cell repertoire changed over the course of pregnancy in women with multiple sclerosis.

This clone appeared a few times. Which antigen it targets is not known. No base quality values were provided; no much bigger clone lies one nucleotide off. The germline V gene (reference sequence) sets CDR1 to MNHEY and CDR2 to SMNVEV. Trimming at the junction amounts to 3 bases on V and 1 base on J, and the germline ends lie 7 bases apart. The CDR3 sequence holds 14 residues, the cysteine and phenylalanine included. The entry retains the CDR3 DNA only, 42 bases that are in frame from base 1. Library preparation was by the immunoSEQ multiplex PCR assay. Sourced from immuneACCESS, this table was stored by TCRdb with only in-frame sequences that have V and J called. A share of the clones is absent; for the studies checked, an unresolved V gene accounts for under half, and the remainder has no known explanation. The sample table contains 50,000 or so clones; only one count was recorded for more than 90% of them. The ten largest clones capture approximately 0.4% of the sample.

The starting material was CD4+ T cells from peripheral blood mononuclear cells, obtained before pregnancy. The chain is assembled from TRBV27 and TRBJ1-5, with the D gene not confidently named. The sequence derives from a female donor with multiple sclerosis, enrolled in a pregnancy study. The CDR3 in this case is CASSFRSSNQPQHF. The sequenced DNA is TGTGCCAGCAGTTTCCGGAGCAGCAATCAGCCCCAGCATTTT.